The clone carrying this TCR beta chain was seen a few times. Its antigen is unidentified. This sample was taken from a study of molecular identifiers for immune sequencing clone quantification. Study details: RNA from approximately 20,000 or 100,000 naive CD8 cells was split five ways in replicates, with four sequenced. Study results and caveats: Clones exceeding 20 RNA copies carried over 99% of effector molecules but under 1% of naive-cell molecules.

Using its own MiXCR run on the PCR reads, TCRdb lists one record per CDR3 protein. The repertoire holds about half a million distinct CDR3 sequences, with around 23% as singletons. Germline-derived CDR1 and CDR2 are SEHNR and FQNEAQ (reference sequence). V lost 6 bases and J 4 bases, leaving 12 bases between the germline ends. CDR3 length equals 13 residues. Sequences were obtained from naive CD8+ T cells from blood, with Jurkat cell RNA spiked in. The subset here: FACS-sorted CD8+CD4-CCR7+CD45RA+ naive T cells. The receptor was isolated from a human donor in good health. Some libraries in this study had Jurkat cell RNA spiked in. This chain links TRBV7-9 with TRBJ2-5; D might be TRBD2 (5 bases). DNA of the CDR3: TGTGCCAGCAGAAGAGTTGGAGGAGAGACCCAGTACTTC. Protein product: CASRRVGGETQYF.